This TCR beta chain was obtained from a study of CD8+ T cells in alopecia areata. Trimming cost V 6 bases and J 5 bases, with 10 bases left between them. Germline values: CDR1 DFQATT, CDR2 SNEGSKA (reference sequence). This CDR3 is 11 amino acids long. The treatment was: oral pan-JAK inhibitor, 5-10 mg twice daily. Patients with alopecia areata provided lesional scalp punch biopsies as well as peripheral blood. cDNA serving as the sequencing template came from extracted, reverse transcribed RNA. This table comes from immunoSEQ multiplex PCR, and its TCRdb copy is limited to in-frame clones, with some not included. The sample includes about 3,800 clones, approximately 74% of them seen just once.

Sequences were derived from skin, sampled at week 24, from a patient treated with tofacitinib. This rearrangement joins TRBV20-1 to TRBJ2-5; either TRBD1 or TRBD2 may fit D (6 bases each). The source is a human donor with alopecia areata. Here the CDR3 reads CSAAGGETQYF. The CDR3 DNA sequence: TGCAGTGCAGCCGGGGGCGAGACCCAGTACTTC.